The present TCR beta chain was sequenced within a study of identifying expanded T cells in peripheral blood. Sequencing used immunoSEQ multiplex PCR; TCRdb keeps in-frame clones, though not all of them. The sample lists tens of thousands of clones; more than 70% were seen once. V lost 5 bases, J lost 7 bases, and 15 bases stayed unmatched. Germline values: CDR1 SEHNR, CDR2 FQNEAQ (reference sequence). CDR3 length: 16 residues. A single count supports this clone. The receptor was derived from a person aged 18 to 70 in good health. The chain links TRBV7-9 to TRBJ2-7; 9 nucleotides agree with TRBD1. Sequencing was carried out using blood. CDR3 in amino acids: CASSNRDRDGFAEQYF. CDR3 bases: TGTGCCAGCAGCAATCGGGACAGGGATGGGTTTGCAGAGCAGTACTTC.